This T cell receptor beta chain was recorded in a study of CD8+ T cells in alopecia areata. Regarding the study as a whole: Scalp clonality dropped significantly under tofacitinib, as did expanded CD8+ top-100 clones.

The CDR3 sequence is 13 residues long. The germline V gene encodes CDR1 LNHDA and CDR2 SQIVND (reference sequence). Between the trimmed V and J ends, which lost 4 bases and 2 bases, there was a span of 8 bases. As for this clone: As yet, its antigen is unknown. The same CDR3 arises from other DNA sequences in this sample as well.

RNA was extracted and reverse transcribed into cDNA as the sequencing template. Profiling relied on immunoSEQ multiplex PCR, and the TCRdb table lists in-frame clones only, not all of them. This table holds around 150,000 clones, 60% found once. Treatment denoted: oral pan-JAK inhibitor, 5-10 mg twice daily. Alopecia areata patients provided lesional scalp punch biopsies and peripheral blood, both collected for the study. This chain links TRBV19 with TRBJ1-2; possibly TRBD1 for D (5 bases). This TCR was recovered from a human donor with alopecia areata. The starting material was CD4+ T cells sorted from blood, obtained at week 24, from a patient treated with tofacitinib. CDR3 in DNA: TGTGCCAGTAGTAAGACAGAGAACTATGGCTACACCTTC. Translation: CASSKTENYGYTF.